Listed below are T cell receptor beta chains from one sample, sequenced in a study of regulatory T cells in long-lasting Graves disease. In TCRdb, the multiplex PCR reads were re-called with MiXCR into one record per CDR3 protein. The sample carries about 290,000 distinct CDR3 sequences, approximately 20% recorded once. The sample in question was peripheral blood mononuclear cells (PBMCs), obtained when the disease was refractory, from a patient treated with antithyroid drugs. The source is a female donor with Graves disease. Each CDR3 is given with its conserved first and last residue. Each record gives: J gene, V gene, D gene, clone size, CDR3 protein, CDR3 DNA. A D gene is named only where the DNA matches it firmly. Expanded clones get a size class; other rows say once, few or many, or leave the size out.

TRBJ1-1 TRBV6-5 NA many CASSLTENTEAFF TGTGCCAGCAGTTTGACAGAGAACACTGAAGCTTTCTTT
TRBJ2-2 TRBV10-3 TRBD2 NA CAISDSGRDTGELFF TGTGCCATCAGTGATAGCGGGAGAGACACCGGGGAGCTGTTTTTT
TRBJ2-7 TRBV11-2 NA many CASSLGQLYEQYF TGTGCCAGCAGCTTAGGTCAGCTCTACGAGCAGTACTTC
TRBJ2-7 TRBV5-1 NA few CASSFSAQSYEQYF TGCGCCAGCAGCTTTAGCGCCCAGTCCTACGAGCAGTACTTC
TRBJ2-5 TRBV7-2 TRBD2 many CASSLLAGGRETQYF TGTGCCAGCAGCCTTCTAGCGGGAGGTAGAGAGACCCAGTACTTC
TRBJ1-1 TRBV6-5 NA many CASSYSPLPGPGTEAFF TGTGCCAGCAGTTACTCCCCACTCCCGGGACCGGGGACTGAAGCTTTCTTT
TRBJ2-5 TRBV24-1 TRBD2 many CATSGTSGWKETQYF TGTGCCACCAGTGGCACTAGCGGGTGGAAAGAGACCCAGTACTTC
TRBJ1-1 TRBV28 NA many CASSFTDRPSLNTEAFF TGTGCCAGCAGTTTCACGGACCGACCCTCTCTGAACACTGAAGCTTTCTTT
TRBJ1-4 TRBV24-1 NA NA CATSDQTGEKLFF TGTGCCACCAGTGATCAGACCGGGGAAAAACTGTTTTTT
TRBJ2-7 TRBV28 NA many CASSSSYRAAYEQYF TGTGCCAGCAGTTCATCCTACAGGGCTGCTTACGAGCAGTACTTC
TRBJ2-2 TRBV6-1 NA once CASSPTTDSGELFF TGTGCCAGCAGTCCCACAACCGACTCCGGGGAGCTGTTTTTT
TRBJ2-1 TRBV29-1 TRBD1 NA CSVRWSRDREQFF TGCAGCGTTAGATGGAGCCGGGACAGGGAGCAGTTCTTC
TRBJ2-4 TRBV28 TRBD1 many CASNLIRDRELRYF TGTGCCAGCAATCTCATCCGGGACAGGGAATTGAGGTACTTC
TRBJ1-2 TRBV27 NA many CASSLTGLTNYGYTF TGTGCCAGCAGTTTGACAGGACTCACTAACTATGGCTACACCTTC
TRBJ2-5 TRBV28 TRBD1 many CASSLLGTAFQETQYF TGTGCCAGCAGTTTACTCGGGACAGCATTTCAAGAGACCCAGTACTTC
TRBJ1-3 TRBV3-1 NA many CASSPLGGFSGNTIYF TGTGCCAGCAGCCCCCTTGGGGGATTCTCTGGAAACACCATATATTTT
TRBJ1-6 TRBV18 NA few CASSPGGSSYNSPLHF TGTGCCAGCTCACCGGGCGGGAGCTCCTATAATTCACCCCTCCACTTT
TRBJ1-6 TRBV5-1 TRBD1 many CASTSTGDSPLHF TGCGCCAGCACATCAACAGGGGATTCACCCCTCCACTTT
TRBJ1-3 TRBV3-1 NA NA CASSQLEGGNTIYF TGTGCCAGCAGCCAGCTAGAGGGAGGAAACACCATATATTTT
TRBJ1-5 TRBV19 NA few CASSIPLSAFAPHQPQHF TGTGCCAGTAGTATTCCGTTGTCGGCGTTCGCTCCGCATCAGCCCCAGCATTTT
TRBJ2-7 TRBV20-1 TRBD2 many CSARDHGLAGVFYEQYF TGCAGTGCTAGAGACCATGGACTAGCGGGAGTTTTCTACGAGCAGTACTTC
TRBJ2-5 TRBV7-2 NA few CASSHGTGGQTQYF TGTGCCAGCAGCCATGGGACTGGGGGGCAGACCCAGTACTTC
TRBJ1-4 TRBV6-1 TRBD1 many CASRPGTGTGVEKLFF TGTGCCAGCAGACCCGGCACCGGGACAGGGGTAGAAAAACTGTTTTTT
TRBJ1-1 TRBV27 NA few CASSLWQQGTEAFF TGTGCCAGCAGTTTATGGCAACAGGGAACTGAAGCTTTCTTT